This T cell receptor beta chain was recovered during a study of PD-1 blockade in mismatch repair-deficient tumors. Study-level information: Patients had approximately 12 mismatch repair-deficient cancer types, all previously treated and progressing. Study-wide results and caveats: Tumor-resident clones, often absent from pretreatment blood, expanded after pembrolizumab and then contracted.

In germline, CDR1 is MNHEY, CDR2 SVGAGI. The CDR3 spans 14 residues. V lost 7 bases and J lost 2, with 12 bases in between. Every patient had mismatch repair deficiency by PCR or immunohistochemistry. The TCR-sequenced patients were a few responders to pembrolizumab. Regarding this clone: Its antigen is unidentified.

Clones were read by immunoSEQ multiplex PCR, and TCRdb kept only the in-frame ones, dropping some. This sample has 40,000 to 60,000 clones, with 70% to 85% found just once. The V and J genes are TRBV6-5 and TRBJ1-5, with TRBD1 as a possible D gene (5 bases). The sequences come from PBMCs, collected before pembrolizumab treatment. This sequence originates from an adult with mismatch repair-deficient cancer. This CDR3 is CASNNGGGNQPQHF. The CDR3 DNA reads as TGTGCCAGCAATAACGGGGGAGGCAATCAGCCCCAGCATTTT.